These 11 T cell receptor beta chains share one sample of origin, sequenced in a study of blood T cells in healthy people across ages. A second 7 to 11 cycle PCR used barcoded and J-beta primers. TCRdb analysed the 5' RACE reads with MiXCR anew, one entry per CDR3 protein. The sample has some 320,000 distinct CDR3 sequences; around 29% are singletons. The source material was blood. The receptors were gathered from a woman in her seventies in good health.

The chain employs TRBV5-1 and TRBJ1-2; D ambiguous. CDR1 SGHRS and CDR2 YFSETQ come from the germline V gene. The CDR3 runs 14 residues. Trimming removed 0 bases at V and 4 bases at J, with 10 bases between. Here the CDR3 reads CASSLEEAAYGYTF. CDR3 nucleotide sequence: TGCGCCAGCAGCTTGGAGGAGGCCGCCTATGGCTACACCTTC.

This chain's CDR3 is CATESGGGTGELFF. Written as DNA, the CDR3 is TGTGCCACCGAGAGCGGGGGAGGAACCGGGGAGCTGTTTTTT. The chain recombines TRBV6-2 or TRBV6-3 with TRBJ2-2, with TRBD2 matching 8 bases. There are 14 residues in the CDR3. Trimming took 10 bases from V and 5 from J; bases not matched to a gene: 9. Germline CDR1 MNHEY, CDR2 SVGEGT.

This clonotype occurred a few times. J is TRBJ2-3 and V is TRBV20-1; the D call may be TRBD1 or TRBD2 (5 bases each). With 8 bases removed from V and 4 bases from J, the gap between germline ends came to 13 bases. This CDR3 region has 12 residues. Looked up from germline, CDR1 is DFQATT and CDR2 is SNEGSKA (reference sequence). The CDR3: CSSPGTPDTQYF. Written as DNA, the CDR3 is TGCAGTTCCCCCGGGACGCCAGATACGCAGTATTTT.

Comment on this clonotype: This may come from a read error, since a much larger clone is one base off. The chain employs TRBV15 and TRBJ1-5; tentative D call: TRBD1 (6 bases). The CDR3 extends over 15 amino acids. Germline lookup yields CDR1 LNHNV and CDR2 YYDKDF (reference sequence). The V gene lost 4 bases and the J gene lost 5 bases, with 15 bases spanning the gap. As DNA, the CDR3 is TGTGCCACCAGCACAGGCGGACAGAAAGATCAGCCCCAGCATTTT. Translating gives CATSTGGQKDQPQHF.

This clonotype was detected a few times. One end of the junction varies from germline; a read error may be responsible. The chain carries TRBV12-5 and TRBJ2-1; no firm D call. Germline V gives CDR1 LGHNT, CDR2 FRNRAP. The CDR3 is 10 amino acids. In DNA, the CDR3 is TGTGCTAGTGGTTTGACCCTAGTTCGATTC. Translating it yields CASGLTLVRF.

Ten or more counts support this clonotype. CDR3 nucleotides: TGTGCCACCAGTGATCCGAGGCCCGGGACATCTCTCCTGCAAGAGACCCAGTACTTC. Encoded protein: CATSDPRPGTSLLQETQYF. The genes are TRBV24-1 and TRBJ2-5, with D possibly matching TRBD1 (6 bases). Trimming removed 3 bases from V and 2 bases from J, with 24 bases in between. The germline V gene has CDR1 KGHDR and CDR2 SFDVKD. The length of the CDR3 is 19 residues.

The chain recombines TRBV7-3 with TRBJ2-3; 7 nucleotides line up with TRBD1. The CDR3 loop spans 15 amino acids. V was clipped by 4 bases and J by 2 bases; unmatched bases: 6. CDR1 and CDR2 (germline): SGHTA, FQGTGA. The CDR3 DNA sequence: TGTGCCAGCAGCTCTACCGGGACAGCCACAGATACGCAGTATTTT. Encoded protein: CASSSTGTATDTQYF.

This clonotype has only a few counts. The V call is TRBV13, the J call TRBJ2-2; 7 positions agree with TRBD2. Unmatched junction bases numbered 24, after V lost 4 bases and J lost 4 bases. The CDR3 consists of 21 residues. CDR1 and CDR2 from the germline V gene are PRHDT and FYEKMQ (reference sequence). CDR3 bases: TGTGCCAGCAGCTCCTCCTCAACTAGCGCGTCGACACCGATGAGCACCGGGGAGCTGTTTTTT. The encoded protein is CASSSSSTSASTPMSTGELFF.

The chain combines TRBV20-1 with TRBJ2-1, with 9 nucleotides matching TRBD2. J was trimmed by 8 bases and V by 3 bases; bases with no gene match: 11. CDR3 length: 15 residues. The germline CDR1 and CDR2 sequences are DFQATT and SNEGSKA (reference sequence). The CDR3 coding sequence is TGCAGTGCTAGGGCCCTCCGCGGGGGGGTCGATGAGCAGTTCTTC. Its protein is CSARALRGGVDEQFF.

The V gene is TRBV7-8, the J gene TRBJ1-1; D is undetermined. The V gene's germline CDR1 is SGHVS and CDR2 FQNEAQ. This CDR3 region has 13 residues. The V end lost 5 bases, the J end lost 2 bases, and 9 bases lay between the germline ends. CDR3 sequence reads: CASSKTANTEAFF. DNA for the CDR3: TGTGCCAGCAGCAAAACAGCCAACACTGAAGCTTTCTTT.

On this clonotype: An end of the junction does not agree with germline; a read error may underlie this. The chain employs TRBV24-1 and TRBJ2-1; 10 positions match TRBD1. The CDR3 loop spans 15 amino acids. Per the germline V gene, CDR1 is KGHDR and CDR2 is SFDVKD. CDR3 nucleotides: TGTGCCACCAGTAAAGGGGACAGGGGCATCAATCAGCAGTTCTTC. Protein product: CATSKGDRGINQQFF.